This T cell receptor beta chain was sequenced for a study of control samples from healthy donors and cancer patients. Sequenced by immunoSEQ multiplex PCR; TCRdb stores in-frame clones only, minus some. The data contain 150,000 or so clones, about 90% of them seen just once; the ten biggest clones take up over 1.5%. Looked up from germline, CDR1 is SGDLS and CDR2 is YYNGEE. The germline V and J ends were trimmed by 0 bases and 6 bases, with 10 bases remaining between them. The CDR3 sequence is 14 residues long. The chain joins TRBV9 to TRBJ1-5; D might be TRBD1 (6 bases). The TCR comes from a man between 18 and 35 years old in good health. Sequencing was carried out using blood. The CDR3 DNA sequence: TGTGCCAGCAGCGTAGGCCCCAGGGGTCAGCCCCAGCATTTT. It translates to CASSVGPRGQPQHF.